The 21 T cell receptor beta chains below all came from one sample that was sequenced in a study of cytomegalovirus exposure and HLA in healthy donors. The PCR was carried out with 60 Vbeta primers and 13 Jbeta primers. Sequencing used immunoSEQ multiplex PCR; TCRdb keeps in-frame clones, though not all of them. The data show 200,000 to 250,000 clones, over 60% seen once. Sequencing input: PBMCs. Every receptor here comes from a man aged 18 to 30 in good health and CMV-seronegative.

Concerning this clone: At the DNA level, this CDR3 is encoded by other sequences in the same sample as well. V gene TRBV19 combines with J gene TRBJ1-2; D is unresolved. V was pared by 3 bases and J by 4 bases, with 6 bases between. The CDR3 contains 12 residues. CDR1 LNHDA and CDR2 SQIVND come from the germline V gene (reference sequence). The CDR3 DNA reads TGTGCCAGTAGTATCTCAGTCTATGGCTACACCTTC. The encoded protein is CASSISVYGYTF.

The chain couples TRBV7-3 to TRBJ1-2; D call uncertain. The V and J ends lost 3 bases and 5 bases respectively, with 22 bases between them. This CDR3 contains 17 residues. Per germline, CDR1 SGHTA and CDR2 FQGTGA. DNA of the CDR3: TGTGCCAGCAGCTTCCGGGGAGTATGGCAGGCCACATATGGCTACACCTTC. As protein: CASSFRGVWQATYGYTF.

V and J are TRBV18 and TRBJ2-1; TRBD2 aligns across 13 bases. The CDR3 sequence is 16 residues long. V trimming: 2 bases; J trimming: 10 bases; junction bases outside the gene matches: 8. Germline V gene data show CDR1 as KGHSH and CDR2 as LQKENI. CDR3 amino acids: CASSPFTSGGADEQFF. For the CDR3, the DNA is TGTGCCAGCTCACCATTTACTAGCGGGGGGGCGGACGAGCAGTTCTTC.

The chain uses TRBV10-3 and TRBJ2-3, with 7 nucleotides matching TRBD1. This CDR3 is built from 13 residues. Germline loops: CDR1 ENHRY, CDR2 SYGVKD. J gave up 0 bases and V 9 bases, and 3 bases lay outside the gene matches. CDR3 in DNA: TGTGCCATTTCACAGGGGAGCACAGATACGCAGTATTTT. Its protein is CAISQGSTDTQYF.

This clone was detected only once. The V and J genes are TRBV29-1 and TRBJ2-3, with 7 bases that match TRBD1. The CDR3 contains 14 residues. Losses at the gene ends were 4 bases for V and 2 bases for J; bases not matched to a gene: 6. Germline-derived CDR1 and CDR2 are SQVTM and ANQGSEA. The CDR3 sequence: CSVARDSSTDTQYF. CDR3 coding DNA: TGCAGCGTTGCTAGGGACAGCTCCACAGATACGCAGTATTTT.

This chain uses TRBV14 with TRBJ1-2; 9 bases agree with TRBD1. V shed 4 bases, J shed 3 bases, and the junction held 9 bases outside the gene matches. Germline V CDR1 and CDR2: SGHDN, FVKESK. The length of the CDR3 is 16 residues. DNA for the CDR3: TGTGCCAGCAGCCCCCCCGGGACAGGGCTTCACTATGGCTACACCTTC. Its protein product is CASSPPGTGLHYGYTF.

The rearrangement joins TRBV6-1 to TRBJ1-5; the D is unclear. V was cut by 4 bases and J by 0 bases, with 10 bases left in between. The CDR3 extends over 15 amino acids. CDR1 and CDR2 (germline): MNHNS, SASEGT. CDR3 DNA sequence: TGTGCCAGCAGTGGGGCGGGTTATAGCAATCAGCCCCAGCATTTT. Its protein is CASSGAGYSNQPQHF.

In this sample, this clone turned up once. This chain links TRBV6-5 with TRBJ1-1; 8 nucleotides match TRBD1. The CDR3 runs to 15 residues. Germline CDR1 is MNHEY and CDR2 is SVGAGI. Losses at the gene ends were 6 bases for V and 6 bases for J; bases not matched to a gene: 12. The CDR3 protein is CASRPGQGPGPEAFF. CDR3 in DNA: TGTGCCAGCAGACCCGGACAGGGCCCAGGCCCTGAAGCTTTCTTT.

The rearrangement uses TRBV4-2 and TRBJ2-3, with D maybe TRBD2 (5 bases). The CDR3 consists of 17 residues. Germline V gives CDR1 LGHNA, CDR2 YNFKEQ. V was clipped by 0 bases and J by 2 bases, with 15 bases between them. The CDR3 DNA sequence: TGTGCCAGCAGCCAAGAAGTAGGGCCTAGCTTCACAGATACGCAGTATTTT. It translates to CASSQEVGPSFTDTQYF.

Concerning this clone: Distinct nucleotide sequences in the sample also encode this CDR3. The gene calls are TRBV28 and TRBJ2-7; D may be TRBD1 (6 bases). The CDR3 is 13 amino acids. Trimming took off 4 bases at V and 4 bases at J, with 11 bases between the two ends. Per the germline V gene, CDR1 is MDHEN and CDR2 is SYDVKM. This CDR3 reads CASSSVGQYEQYF. CDR3 in DNA: TGTGCCAGCAGTTCCGTCGGACAGTACGAGCAGTACTTC. The variable domain in full, completed from reference TRBV28 and TRBJ2-7, reads DVKVTQSSRYLVKRTGEKVFLECVQDMDHENMFWYRQDPGLGLRLIYFSYDVKMKEKGDIPEGYSVSREKKERFSLILESASTNQTSMYLCASSSVGQYEQYFGPGTRLTVT.

This clone came up a few times. The chain combines TRBV5-1 with TRBJ2-5; no clear D gene. Germline V CDR1 and CDR2: SGHRS, YFSETQ. Trimming removed 4 bases from V and 3 bases from J, with 13 bases in between. CDR3 length: 14 residues. CDR3 coding DNA: TGCGCCAGCAGCCCCCGGGTTCCAGAAGAGACCCAGTACTTC. Its translation is CASSPRVPEETQYF.

The chain carries TRBV6-1 and TRBJ1-1, with 7 bases lining up with TRBD1. After removal of 4 bases from V and 0 bases from J, the junction contained 8 bases not matched to a gene. The CDR3 has 16 amino acids. Germline CDR1 is MNHNS and CDR2 is SASEGT. In DNA, the CDR3 is TGTGCCAGCAGTGGTGCAGGGGGGCTGGTGAACACTGAAGCTTTCTTT. The encoded protein is CASSGAGGLVNTEAFF.

The chain carries TRBV18 and TRBJ1-5; the D is unclear. CDR1 and CDR2 from the germline V gene are KGHSH and LQKENI. Trimming removed 3 bases from V and 2 bases from J, with 8 bases in between. This CDR3 is 14 amino acids long. The CDR3 nucleotides read TGTGCCAGCTCACCCGTCGGGGGCAATCAGCCCCAGCATTTT. Encoded protein: CASSPVGGNQPQHF. Supplemented by reference TRBV18 and TRBJ1-5, the full variable domain reads NAGVMQNPRHLVRRRGQEARLRCSPMKGHSHVYWYRQLPEEGLKFMVYLQKENIIDESGMPKERFSAEFPKEGPSILRIQQVVRGDSAAYFCASSPVGGNQPQHFGDGTRLSIL.

This clone was counted once. This chain uses TRBV4-2 with TRBJ2-1; 9 bases agree with TRBD2. The CDR3 spans 17 residues. Per the germline V gene, CDR1 is LGHNA and CDR2 is YNFKEQ. V lost 1 base and J lost 10; bases outside the gene matches: 14. The CDR3 loop reads CASSQVPAGGPGGEQFF. The CDR3 DNA reads TGTGCCAGCAGCCAAGTTCCAGCGGGAGGTCCGGGGGGGGAGCAGTTCTTC.

The gene calls are TRBV5-1 and TRBJ1-4, with TRBD1 matching 7 bases. The CDR3 totals 14 residues. Germline V gene sequence: CDR1 SGHRS, CDR2 YFSETQ. Unmatched junction bases numbered 7, after V lost 3 bases and J lost 8 bases. The CDR3 protein is CASSSGGTEEKLFF. The CDR3 DNA reads as TGCGCCAGCAGCTCGGGGGGGACAGAGGAAAAACTGTTTTTT.

The J gene is TRBJ2-2, the V gene TRBV5-1; TRBD2 matches 10 bases. In germline, CDR1 is SGHRS, CDR2 YFSETQ. Germline trimming cut 3 bases from V and 0 bases from J; bases unmatched to any gene: 2. The CDR3 extends over 16 amino acids. CDR3 DNA sequence: TGCGCCAGCAGCTCTCTAGCGGGGGCGAACACCGGGGAGCTGTTTTTT. It codes for CASSSLAGANTGELFF.

This chain uses TRBV5-6 with TRBJ2-7; unclear D gene. Germline loops: CDR1 SGHDT, CDR2 YYEEEE. The ends were cut back, 0 bases at V and 5 bases at J, with 6 bases in the middle. The CDR3 is 12 amino acids. CDR3 DNA sequence: TGTGCCAGCAGCTTGGCTATTGACGAGCAGTACTTC. This sequence encodes CASSLAIDEQYF.

This clone is a singleton in its sample. The chain combines TRBV27 with TRBJ1-2; D might be TRBD1 (5 bases). The CDR3 consists of 14 residues. Trimming pared 0 bases from V and 5 bases from J, leaving 10 bases between. Germline assignment: CDR1 MNHEY and CDR2 SMNVEV (reference sequence). This chain's CDR3 is CASSLSPGWYGYTF. The CDR3 nucleotides are TGTGCCAGCAGTTTATCCCCAGGGTGGTATGGCTACACCTTC.

The V gene is TRBV19, the J gene TRBJ1-2; D is perhaps TRBD1 (5 bases). The length of the CDR3 is 13 residues. Deletions cut 3 bases from V and 14 bases from J, with 19 bases between. CDR1 LNHDA and CDR2 SQIVND come from the germline V gene (reference sequence). The CDR3 DNA is TGTGCCAGTAGTATCGCGGGGCCTCGGTTCTATACCTTC. Protein: CASSIAGPRFYTF.

CDR3 in amino acids: CATVGEADTEAFF. The CDR3 DNA reads as TGTGCCACCGTGGGGGAGGCGGACACTGAAGCTTTCTTT. This chain uses TRBV6-4 with TRBJ1-1; D is possibly TRBD1 (5 bases). V lost 10 bases and J 3 bases, leaving 15 bases between the germline ends. This CDR3 is built from 13 residues. Germline CDR1 reads MRHNA; CDR2 reads SNTAGT.

This chain links TRBV11-2 with TRBJ1-1; 7 positions agree with TRBD1. This CDR3 comprises 13 residues. Losses at the gene ends were 5 bases for V and 11 bases for J; bases not matched to a gene: 11. Germline V gene lookup returns CDR1 SGHAT and CDR2 FQNNGV. This chain's CDR3 is CASSPADRAGAFF. The CDR3 region has the DNA TGTGCCAGCAGCCCCGCCGACAGGGCTGGCGCTTTCTTT.